These 9 T cell receptor beta chains share one sample of origin, sequenced in a study of CD8 T cells in ankylosing spondylitis. These receptors' targets are unknown. From the 5' RACE reads, TCRdb called clonotypes with MiXCR, one entry per CDR3 protein. The sample comprises about 440,000 distinct CDR3 sequences, 17% of which are singletons, and approximately 1% rests with the top ten. Study-wide findings and caveats: Seemingly distinctive of ankylosing spondylitis blood was a TCR beta motif formed by eight highly homologous variants.

Sequenced sample: blood, either unsorted or a sorted T cell fraction (not recorded which). These receptors were obtained from a male donor with ankylosing spondylitis.

The chain has TRBV12-3 or TRBV12-4 and TRBJ1-1; D ambiguous. Trimming left V 3 bases short and J 4 bases short, with 9 bases between. CDR3 length equals 13 residues. The CDR3 sequence is CASSFTSGTEAFF. DNA for the CDR3: TGTGCCAGCAGTTTTACCTCGGGCACTGAAGCTTTCTTT.

The chain recombines TRBV3-1 with TRBJ2-3; 10 nucleotides match TRBD2. V dropped 3 bases and J dropped 1; count of bases not matched to a gene: 7. The CDR3 runs 17 residues. CDR1 and CDR2 from the germline V gene are LGHDT and YNNKEL (reference sequence). CDR3 residues: CASSQTTGTSGTDTQYF. The DNA of the CDR3 is TGTGCCAGCAGCCAGACTACCGGGACTAGCGGCACAGATACGCAGTATTTT.

This clonotype was detected ten times or more. The rearrangement links TRBV5-5 to TRBJ2-3; no clear D. V was pared by 1 base and J by 8 bases, with 17 bases between. The CDR3 is 15 amino acids. Germline CDR1 SGHKS, CDR2 YYEKEE (reference sequence). In DNA form, the CDR3 reads TGTGCCAGCAGCTTGCGAGTCGAGCGATTGGGTACGCAGTATTTT. Translation: CASSLRVERLGTQYF. Variable domain in full (rest from reference TRBV5-5 and TRBJ2-3): DAGVTQSPTHLIKTRGQQVTLRCSPISGHKSVSWYQQVLGQGPQFIFQYYEKEERGRGNFPDRFSARQFPNYSSELNVNALLLGDSALYLCASSLRVERLGTQYFGPGTRLTVL.

The V call is TRBV28, the J call TRBJ1-4; D perhaps matches TRBD1 (5 bases). This CDR3 is 14 amino acids long. The V end was cut by 6 bases, the J end by 8 bases, with 16 bases between. In germline, CDR1 is MDHEN, CDR2 SYDVKM. CDR3 bases: TGTGCCAGCAGCCCCGGGACGGTGAACGAAAAACTGTTTTTT. Amino acid sequence: CASSPGTVNEKLFF.

The gene calls are TRBV7-2 and TRBJ2-7; 7 positions agree with TRBD2. Looked up from germline, CDR1 is SGHTA and CDR2 is FQGNSA. V lost 2 bases and J lost 2; bases outside the gene matches: 6. This CDR3 comprises 15 residues. In nucleotides, the CDR3 is TGTGCCAGCAGCTTATTAGGGAGGGAAACCTACGAGCAGTACTTC. Its translation: CASSLLGRETYEQYF.

V gene TRBV19 combines with J gene TRBJ1-1; D gene uncertain. The ends were cut back, 4 bases at V and 5 bases at J, with 20 bases in the middle. CDR3 length equals 16 residues. Germline CDR1 LNHDA, CDR2 SQIVND (reference sequence). As DNA, the CDR3 is TGTGCCAGTAGTACCAACCGTGCGGGCCGTGGAACTGAAGCTTTCTTT. It is translated as CASSTNRAGRGTEAFF.

This clonotype was detected many times. The V call is TRBV12-3 or TRBV12-4, the J call TRBJ1-3, with D maybe TRBD1 (5 bases). V gave up 6 bases and J gave up 2 bases, with 11 bases separating them. This CDR3 is built from 14 residues. The CDR3 DNA follows: TGTGCCAGCAGGTTCGACAGTACTGGAAACACCATATATTTT. It codes for CASRFDSTGNTIYF.

This clonotype was detected once. The V call is TRBV30, the J call TRBJ1-4; D gene ambiguous. CDR1 is GTSNPN, CDR2 SVGIG, per germline (reference sequence). V was clipped by 0 bases and J by 8 bases, with 10 bases between them. CDR3 length equals 13 residues. This CDR3 reads CAWSVLFGEKLFF. The CDR3 bases are TGTGCCTGGAGTGTACTGTTTGGGGAAAAACTGTTTTTT.

The chain has TRBV5-1 and TRBJ1-2; a weak D match, TRBD1 (5 bases). With 3 bases removed from V and 2 bases from J, the gap between germline ends came to 14 bases. CDR3 length equals 15 residues. Germline CDR1 and CDR2: SGHRS and YFSETQ. CDR3 sequence reads: CASSWGGTENYGYTF. The CDR3, as DNA: TGCGCCAGCAGCTGGGGAGGGACCGAGAACTATGGCTACACCTTC.